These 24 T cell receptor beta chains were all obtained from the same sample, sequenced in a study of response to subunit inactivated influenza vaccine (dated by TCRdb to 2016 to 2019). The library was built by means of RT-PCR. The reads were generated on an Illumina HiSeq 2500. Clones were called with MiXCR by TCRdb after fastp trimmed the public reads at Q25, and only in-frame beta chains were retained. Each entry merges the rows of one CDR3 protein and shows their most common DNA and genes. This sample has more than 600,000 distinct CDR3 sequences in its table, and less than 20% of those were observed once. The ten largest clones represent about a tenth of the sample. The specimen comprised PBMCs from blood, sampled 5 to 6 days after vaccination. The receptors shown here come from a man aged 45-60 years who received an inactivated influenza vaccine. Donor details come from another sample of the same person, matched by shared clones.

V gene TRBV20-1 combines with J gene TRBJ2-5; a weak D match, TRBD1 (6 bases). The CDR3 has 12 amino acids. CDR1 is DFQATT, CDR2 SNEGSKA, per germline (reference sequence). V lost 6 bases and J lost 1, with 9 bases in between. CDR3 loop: CSASGAQETQYF. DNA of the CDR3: TGCAGTGCCTCAGGGGCCCAAGAGACCCAGTACTTC.

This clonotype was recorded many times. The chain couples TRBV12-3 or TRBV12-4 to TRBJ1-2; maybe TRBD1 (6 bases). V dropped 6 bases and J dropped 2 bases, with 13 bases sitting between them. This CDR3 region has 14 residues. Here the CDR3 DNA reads TGTGCCAGCAGGCCGTCTCAGGGGAACTATGGCTACACCTTC. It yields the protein CASRPSQGNYGYTF.

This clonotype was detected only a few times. CDR3 coding DNA: TGTGCCAGCGCCCTTGGACAGGGCTTAGCGGAGACCCAGTACTTC. Residues: CASALGQGLAETQYF. The J gene is TRBJ2-5, the V gene TRBV12-3 or TRBV12-4, with TRBD1 identical over 8 bases. This CDR3 comprises 15 residues. V shed 8 bases and J 5 bases; nucleotides not matched to a gene: 13.

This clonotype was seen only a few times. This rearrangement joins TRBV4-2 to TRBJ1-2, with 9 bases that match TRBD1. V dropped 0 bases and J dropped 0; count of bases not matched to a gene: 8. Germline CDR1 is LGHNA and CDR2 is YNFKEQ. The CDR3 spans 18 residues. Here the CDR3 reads CASSQDRDRVAANYGYTF. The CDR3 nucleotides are TGTGCCAGCAGCCAAGACCGGGACAGGGTTGCCGCTAACTATGGCTACACCTTC.

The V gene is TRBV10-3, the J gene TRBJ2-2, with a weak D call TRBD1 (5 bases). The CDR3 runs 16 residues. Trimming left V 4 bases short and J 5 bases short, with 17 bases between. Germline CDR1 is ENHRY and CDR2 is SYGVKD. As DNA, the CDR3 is TGTGCCATCAGTGGTTCGACAGAGCCTAGAACCGGGGAGCTGTTTTTT. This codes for CAISGSTEPRTGELFF.

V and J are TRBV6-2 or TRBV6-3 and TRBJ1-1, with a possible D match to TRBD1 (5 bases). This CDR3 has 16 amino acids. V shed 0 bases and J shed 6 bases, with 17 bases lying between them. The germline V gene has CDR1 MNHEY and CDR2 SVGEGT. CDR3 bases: TGTGCCAGCAGTTACTCCCCCGAAATTGGGGGTGCTGAAGCTTTCTTT. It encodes CASSYSPEIGGAEAFF.

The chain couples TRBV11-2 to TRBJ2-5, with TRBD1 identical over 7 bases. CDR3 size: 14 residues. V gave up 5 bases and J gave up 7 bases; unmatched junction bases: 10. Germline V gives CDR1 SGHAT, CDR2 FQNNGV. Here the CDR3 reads CASSLQDRTGTQYF. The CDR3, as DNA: TGTGCCAGCAGCCTGCAGGACAGGACGGGGACCCAGTACTTC.

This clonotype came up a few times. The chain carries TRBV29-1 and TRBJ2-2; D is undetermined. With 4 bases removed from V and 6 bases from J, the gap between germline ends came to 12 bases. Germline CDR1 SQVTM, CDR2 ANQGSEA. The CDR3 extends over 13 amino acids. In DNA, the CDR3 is TGCAGCGTTGGGAAGGGAATGGCCGGGGAGCTGTTTTTT. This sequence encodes CSVGKGMAGELFF.

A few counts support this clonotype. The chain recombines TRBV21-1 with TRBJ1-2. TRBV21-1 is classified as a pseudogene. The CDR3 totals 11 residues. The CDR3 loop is CASSKDGGYTF. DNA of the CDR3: TGTGCCAGCAGCAAAGACGGGGGCTACACCTTC.

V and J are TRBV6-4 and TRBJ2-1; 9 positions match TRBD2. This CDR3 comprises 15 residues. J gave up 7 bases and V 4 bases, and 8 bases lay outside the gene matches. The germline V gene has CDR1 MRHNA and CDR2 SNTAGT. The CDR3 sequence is CASSGVAGGINEQFF. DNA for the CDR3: TGTGCCAGCAGTGGAGTGGCGGGGGGGATTAATGAGCAGTTCTTC.

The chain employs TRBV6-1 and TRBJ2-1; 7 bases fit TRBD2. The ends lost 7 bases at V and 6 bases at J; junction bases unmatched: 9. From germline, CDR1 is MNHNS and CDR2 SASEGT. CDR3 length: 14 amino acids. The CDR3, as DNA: TGTGCCAGCATCCAACTAGCGCTCGGCAATGAGCAGTTCTTC. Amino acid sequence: CASIQLALGNEQFF.

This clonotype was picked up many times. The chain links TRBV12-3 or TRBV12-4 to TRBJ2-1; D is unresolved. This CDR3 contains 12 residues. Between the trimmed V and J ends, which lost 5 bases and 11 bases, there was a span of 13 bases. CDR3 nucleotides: TGTGCCAGCAGTCCCTCGGGCCCAAAGCAGTTCTTC. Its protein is CASSPSGPKQFF.

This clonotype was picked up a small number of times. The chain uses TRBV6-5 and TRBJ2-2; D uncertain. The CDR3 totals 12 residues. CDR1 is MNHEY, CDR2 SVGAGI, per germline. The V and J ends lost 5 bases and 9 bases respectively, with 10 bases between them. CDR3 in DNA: TGTGCCAGCAGTAGAGATTCTAGGGAGCTGTTTTTT. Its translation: CASSRDSRELFF.

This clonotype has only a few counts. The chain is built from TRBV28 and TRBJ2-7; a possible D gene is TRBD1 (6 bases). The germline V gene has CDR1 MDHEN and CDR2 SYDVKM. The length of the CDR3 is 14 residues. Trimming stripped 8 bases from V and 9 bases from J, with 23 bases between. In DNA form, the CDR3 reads TGTGCCAGCCAAAAGACAGGAGCGTCCTTAGGGCAGTACTTC. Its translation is CASQKTGASLGQYF.

CDR3 nucleotides: TGTGCCACTACTCGAATTGGGCTTAGCAATCAGCCCCAGCATTTT. It codes for CATTRIGLSNQPQHF. The genes are TRBV19 and TRBJ1-5; D is unclear. Germline CDR1 LNHDA, CDR2 SQIVND (reference sequence). CDR3 length: 15 residues. The V end lost 10 bases, the J end lost 0 bases, and 16 bases lay between the germline ends. The whole variable domain, remainder taken from reference TRBV19 and TRBJ1-5, is DGGITQSPKYLFRKEGQNVTLSCEQNLNHDAMYWYRQDPGQGLRLIYYSQIVNDFQKGDIAEGYSVSREKKESFPLTVTSAQKNPTAFYLCATTRIGLSNQPQHFGDGTRLSIL.

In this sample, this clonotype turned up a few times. The CDR3 spells CSGRARGKQETQYF. The DNA for the CDR3 is TGCAGCGGCCGGGCGAGAGGGAAACAAGAGACCCAGTACTTC. The V and J genes are TRBV29-1 and TRBJ2-5; D might be TRBD2 (5 bases). The CDR3 totals 14 residues. The germline gives CDR1 SQVTM, CDR2 ANQGSEA. The ends were cut back, 7 bases at V and 2 bases at J, with 17 bases in the middle.

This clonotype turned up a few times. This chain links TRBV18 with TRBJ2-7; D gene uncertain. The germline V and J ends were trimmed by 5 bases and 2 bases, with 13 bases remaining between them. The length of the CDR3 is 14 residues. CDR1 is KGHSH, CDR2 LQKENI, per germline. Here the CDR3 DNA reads TGTGCCAGCTCATCGAGACATGCTGCCTACGAGCAGTACTTC. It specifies CASSSRHAAYEQYF.

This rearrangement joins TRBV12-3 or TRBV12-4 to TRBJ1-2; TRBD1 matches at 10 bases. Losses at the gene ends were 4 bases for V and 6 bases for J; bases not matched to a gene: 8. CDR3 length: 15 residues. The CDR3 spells CASSSLLTGGNGYTF. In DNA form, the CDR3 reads TGTGCCAGCAGTTCACTCTTGACAGGGGGCAATGGCTACACCTTC.

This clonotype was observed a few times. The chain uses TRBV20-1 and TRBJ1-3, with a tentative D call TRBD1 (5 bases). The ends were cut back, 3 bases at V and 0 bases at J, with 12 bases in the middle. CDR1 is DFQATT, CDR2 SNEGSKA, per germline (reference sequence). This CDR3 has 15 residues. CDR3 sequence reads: CSASGGAISGNTIYF. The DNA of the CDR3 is TGCAGTGCTAGCGGAGGGGCGATCTCTGGAAACACCATATATTTT.

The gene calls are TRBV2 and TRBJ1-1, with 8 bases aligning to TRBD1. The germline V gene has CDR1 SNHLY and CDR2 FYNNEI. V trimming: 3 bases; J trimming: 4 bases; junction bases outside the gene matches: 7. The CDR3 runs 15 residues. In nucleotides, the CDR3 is TGTGCCAGCAGTGATGACAGGGGCGTGGGCACTGAAGCTTTCTTT. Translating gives CASSDDRGVGTEAFF.

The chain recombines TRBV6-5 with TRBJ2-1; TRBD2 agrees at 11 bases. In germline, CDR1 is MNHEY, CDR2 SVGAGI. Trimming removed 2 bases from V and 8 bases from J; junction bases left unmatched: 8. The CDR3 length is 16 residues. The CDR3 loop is CASSYTPSGRSYEQFF. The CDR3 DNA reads TGTGCCAGCAGTTACACACCTAGCGGGAGGAGTTATGAGCAGTTCTTC.

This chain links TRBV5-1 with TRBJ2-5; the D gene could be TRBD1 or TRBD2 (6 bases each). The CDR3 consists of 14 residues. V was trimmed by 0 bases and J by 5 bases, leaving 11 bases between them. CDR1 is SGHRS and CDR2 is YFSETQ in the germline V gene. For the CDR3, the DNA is TGCGCCAGCAGCTTGGTGGGGGGCATGGAGACCCAGTACTTC. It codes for CASSLVGGMETQYF.

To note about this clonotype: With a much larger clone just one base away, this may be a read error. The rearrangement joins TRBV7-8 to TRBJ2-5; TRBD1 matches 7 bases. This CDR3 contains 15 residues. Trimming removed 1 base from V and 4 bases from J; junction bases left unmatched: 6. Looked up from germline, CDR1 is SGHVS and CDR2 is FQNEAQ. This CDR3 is CASSLGQGVLETQYF. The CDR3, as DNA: TGTGCCAGCAGCTTAGGACAGGGAGTATTAGAGACCCAGTACTTC.

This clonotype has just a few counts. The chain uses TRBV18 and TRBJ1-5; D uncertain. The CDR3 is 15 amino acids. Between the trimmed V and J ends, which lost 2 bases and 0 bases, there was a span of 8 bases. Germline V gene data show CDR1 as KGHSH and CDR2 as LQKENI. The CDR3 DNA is TGTGCCAGCTCACCATCTGTCGGTAGCAATCAGCCCCAGCATTTT. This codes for CASSPSVGSNQPQHF.